Presented here are 28 T cell receptor beta chains from one specimen sequenced in a study of blood T cell repertoires in COVID-19. Data came from immunoSEQ multiplex PCR; TCRdb stores just in-frame clones and leaves some out. In the table there are 150,000 or so clones, more than 80% of which are singletons. Sequences were obtained from peripheral blood. These receptors originate from a human donor in a cohort sampled during active COVID-19.

The V call is TRBV24-1, the J call TRBJ2-6; D is undetermined. V was cut by 4 bases and J by 5 bases, with 5 bases left in between. This CDR3 comprises 13 residues. Germline V lookup: CDR1 KGHDR, CDR2 SFDVKD. Written as DNA, the CDR3 is TGTGCCACCAGTGACAGTCGGGCCAACGTCCTGACTTTC. Translated: CATSDSRANVLTF.

The chain employs TRBV6-2 or TRBV6-3 and TRBJ2-4, with D unresolved. V was trimmed by 4 bases and J by 3 bases, leaving 10 bases between them. This CDR3 comprises 14 residues. CDR1 is MNHEY, CDR2 SVGEGT, per germline. This CDR3 reads CASSSSADKNIQYF. The CDR3 DNA sequence: TGTGCCAGCAGTTCGAGCGCGGACAAAAACATTCAGTACTTC.

The chain is built from TRBV7-2 and TRBJ2-7; TRBD2 is a possible D gene (5 bases). The V end lost 5 bases, the J end lost 3 bases, and 11 bases lay between the germline ends. This CDR3 region has 13 residues. In germline, CDR1 is SGHTA, CDR2 FQGNSA. The CDR3 spells CASSRDLNYEQYF. The CDR3 DNA is TGTGCCAGCAGCCGGGATTTGAACTACGAGCAGTACTTC.

This clone was seen ten or more times. J is TRBJ1-2 and V is TRBV7-9, with D tentatively TRBD1 (6 bases). The CDR3 extends over 15 amino acids. V lost 5 bases to trimming and J lost 3 bases, with 16 bases between them. CDR1 is SEHNR and CDR2 is FQNEAQ in the germline V gene (reference sequence). The CDR3 is CASSQRTAQDYGYTF. CDR3 nucleotides: TGTGCCAGCAGCCAAAGGACAGCCCAAGACTATGGCTACACCTTC.

The chain is built from TRBV7-7 and TRBJ2-3, with 7 bases lining up with TRBD2. Germline lookup yields CDR1 SSHAT and CDR2 FNYEAQ (reference sequence). J gave up 6 bases and V 5 bases, and 11 bases lay outside the gene matches. This CDR3 region has 15 residues. The chain's CDR3 is CASSQGSGSGDTQYF. DNA for the CDR3: TGTGCCAGCAGCCAAGGGAGTGGTAGCGGGGATACGCAGTATTTT.

The chain has TRBV3-1 (or the pseudogene TRBV3-2) and TRBJ2-2, with 7 bases fitting TRBD1. CDR1 is LGHDT, CDR2 YNNKEL, per germline (reference sequence). The CDR3 loop spans 14 amino acids. The junction had 8 bases not matched to a gene; V was cut back by 6 bases and J by 7 bases. The DNA of the CDR3 is TGTGCCAGCAGGCCACAGGGGATTATCGGGGAGCTGTTTTTT. Translated: CASRPQGIIGELFF.

The rearrangement links TRBV19 to TRBJ2-7; D uncertain. The V gene lost 0 bases and the J gene lost 1 base, with 10 bases spanning the gap. Germline V lookup: CDR1 LNHDA, CDR2 SQIVND (reference sequence). The CDR3 has 15 amino acids. The DNA for the CDR3 is TGTGCCAGTAGTATAGATAGCCAGTCTTCCTACGAGCAGTACTTC. It translates to CASSIDSQSSYEQYF.

The J gene is TRBJ1-1, the V gene TRBV11-2; weak D call: TRBD1 (5 bases). The CDR3 is 13 amino acids. CDR1 is SGHAT and CDR2 is FQNNGV in the germline V gene. The V end lost 3 bases, the J end lost 10 bases, and 15 bases lay between the germline ends. CDR3 region: CASSLGGNLGAFF. The CDR3 DNA reads TGTGCCAGCAGCTTGGGGGGTAACCTTGGAGCTTTCTTT.

Here the CDR3 DNA reads TGTGCCAGTAGGCCACAGGGGGCCAGCAATCAGCCCCAGCATTTT. Translation gives CASRPQGASNQPQHF. This sequence joins TRBV19 and TRBJ1-5; 9 bases are shared with TRBD1. This CDR3 has 15 residues. Germline trimming cut 6 bases from V and 1 base from J; bases unmatched to any gene: 4. The germline V gene has CDR1 LNHDA and CDR2 SQIVND (reference sequence).

This clone was found a few times. This chain joins TRBV7-9 and TRBJ1-2; 9 bases map to TRBD1. The V gene end was trimmed by 3 bases and the J gene end by 6 bases; junction bases not matched to a gene: 8. This CDR3 region has 15 residues. Germline loops: CDR1 SEHNR, CDR2 FQNEAQ (reference sequence). CDR3 sequence: CASSLEGQGINGYTF. DNA for the CDR3: TGTGCCAGCAGCTTGGAAGGACAGGGGATCAATGGCTACACCTTC.

J is TRBJ2-5 and V is TRBV9; 7 bases line up with TRBD2. The CDR3 length is 14 residues. J gave up 4 bases and V 4 bases, and 7 bases lay outside the gene matches. Per the germline V gene, CDR1 is SGDLS and CDR2 is YYNGEE. The CDR3 sequence: CASSPQGGLETQYF. In DNA, the CDR3 is TGTGCCAGCAGCCCCCAGGGAGGGTTAGAGACCCAGTACTTC.

This rearrangement joins TRBV20-1 to TRBJ2-3; D possibly corresponds to TRBD2 (6 bases). Trimming took off 3 bases at V and 0 bases at J, with 13 bases between the two ends. Germline CDR1 reads DFQATT; CDR2 reads SNEGSKA (reference sequence). CDR3 length: 15 amino acids. As DNA, the CDR3 is TGCAGTGCTAGTGCGGGAAGGCCTAGCACAGATACGCAGTATTTT. Protein sequence: CSASAGRPSTDTQYF.

This chain connects TRBV6-8 to TRBJ2-2; D not resolved. Trimming removed 5 bases at V and 4 bases at J, with 14 bases between. Per the germline V gene, CDR1 is MNHGY and CDR2 is SAAAGT. The CDR3 consists of 15 residues. The CDR3 DNA sequence: TGTGCCAGCAGTCACGACTTAACTCGCACCGGGGAGCTGTTTTTT. It specifies CASSHDLTRTGELFF.

This clone was recorded a few times. This sequence joins TRBV7-9 and TRBJ1-4, with 7 bases identical to TRBD1. After removal of 5 bases from V and 10 bases from J, the junction contained 7 bases not matched to a gene. CDR1 and CDR2 from the germline V gene are SEHNR and FQNEAQ (reference sequence). This CDR3 has 13 residues. The CDR3 protein is CASSPDRDSKLFF. The CDR3, as DNA: TGTGCCAGCAGCCCTGACAGGGATTCAAAACTGTTTTTT. Full variable domain (rest looked up from reference TRBV7-9 and TRBJ1-4): DTGVSQNPRHKITKRGQNVTFRCDPISEHNRLYWYRQTLGQGPEFLTYFQNEAQLEKSRLLSDRFSAERPKGSFSTLEIQRTEQGDSAMYLCASSPDRDSKLFFGSGTQLSVL.

The rearrangement uses TRBV5-8 and TRBJ1-5, with D possibly TRBD1 on 5 matching bases. The CDR3 contains 14 residues. Per germline, CDR1 SGHTS and CDR2 YDEGEE. Deletions cut 1 base from V and 4 bases from J, with 9 bases between. The CDR3 loop is CASSLTGENQPQHF. CDR3 DNA sequence: TGTGCCAGCAGCTTGACAGGCGAGAATCAGCCCCAGCATTTT.

The V gene is TRBV6-6, the J gene TRBJ1-2; 7 bases align to TRBD1. V dropped 5 bases and J dropped 2; count of bases not matched to a gene: 5. The CDR3 has 14 amino acids. CDR1 is MNHNY and CDR2 is SVGAGI in the germline V gene (reference sequence). The CDR3: CASSQRTGNYGYTF. The CDR3 DNA is TGTGCCAGCAGTCAGAGGACAGGAAACTATGGCTACACCTTC.

The J gene is TRBJ1-1, the V gene TRBV5-8; weak D call: TRBD1 (5 bases). V was pared by 0 bases and J by 4 bases, with 7 bases between. The CDR3 is made up of 13 amino acids. CDR1 and CDR2 (germline): SGHTS, YDEGEE. The DNA for the CDR3 is TGTGCCAGCAGCTTGGACAGGCTCACTGAAGCTTTCTTT. Protein product: CASSLDRLTEAFF.

V gene TRBV27 combines with J gene TRBJ2-7, with TRBD2 matching over 9 bases. V lost 4 bases and J lost 0; bases outside the gene matches: 4. Germline V gene data show CDR1 as MNHEY and CDR2 as SMNVEV (reference sequence). CDR3 size: 15 residues. Here the CDR3 reads CASSYGLANSYEQYF. Written as DNA, the CDR3 is TGTGCCAGCAGTTACGGACTAGCGAACTCCTACGAGCAGTACTTC.

This clone was seen more than once but under ten times. The chain combines TRBV6-5 with TRBJ2-7, with 7 bases identical to TRBD1. The CDR3 length is 15 residues. The V segment lost 6 bases and the J segment 2 bases; nucleotides outside the gene matches: 10. In germline, CDR1 is MNHEY, CDR2 SVGAGI. The CDR3 DNA sequence: TGTGCCAGCAGCCCAGGGTGGGACAGTACCTACGAGCAGTACTTC. It is translated as CASSPGWDSTYEQYF.

The chain couples TRBV27 to TRBJ2-3; maybe TRBD1 (6 bases). From germline, CDR1 is MNHEY and CDR2 SMNVEV (reference sequence). The V end lost 8 bases, the J end lost 4 bases, and 19 bases lay between the germline ends. This CDR3 is built from 15 residues. The CDR3 reads CASGSFGGQPDTQYF. CDR3 bases: TGTGCCAGCGGTTCTTTTGGGGGCCAACCAGATACGCAGTATTTT.

J is TRBJ2-1 and V is TRBV12-5; possibly TRBD2 for D (5 bases). CDR3 size: 16 residues. CDR1 is LGHNT and CDR2 is FRNRAP in the germline V gene. Deletions cut 0 bases from V and 6 bases from J, with 15 bases between. The CDR3 region is CASGLVLGGPTNEQFF. As DNA, the CDR3 is TGTGCTAGTGGTTTGGTATTGGGCGGGCCCACCAATGAGCAGTTCTTC.

The chain couples TRBV6-2 or TRBV6-3 to TRBJ2-6; 12 bases fit TRBD1. CDR3 size: 19 residues. The germline V gene encodes CDR1 MNHEY and CDR2 SVGEGT. Unmatched junction bases numbered 10, after V lost 4 bases and J lost 3 bases. The CDR3 here is CASSFDPGQGALGANVLTF. The CDR3 nucleotides are TGTGCCAGCAGTTTCGACCCGGGACAGGGGGCGCTTGGGGCCAACGTCCTGACTTTC.

The rearrangement links TRBV14 to TRBJ2-3, with D unclear. The germline gives CDR1 SGHDN, CDR2 FVKESK. Deletions cut 0 bases from V and 0 bases from J, with 4 bases between. The CDR3 totals 14 residues. CDR3 protein: CASSQDQSTDTQYF. The CDR3 DNA is TGTGCCAGCAGCCAAGATCAGAGCACAGATACGCAGTATTTT.

The V and J genes are TRBV4-1 and TRBJ1-5; D gene unclear. Trimming shortened V by 0 bases and J by 2 bases, and 8 bases separated the two germline ends. The CDR3 covers 15 residues. The germline V gene has CDR1 MGHRA and CDR2 YSYEKL. The CDR3 nucleotides are TGCGCCAGCAGCCAAGAGAGAACTGGCAATCAGCCCCAGCATTTT. It is translated as CASSQERTGNQPQHF.

V is TRBV5-5 and J is TRBJ2-7; 8 bases map to TRBD1. The CDR3 is 12 amino acids. CDR1 SGHKS and CDR2 YYEKEE come from the germline V gene (reference sequence). The trim removed 6 bases at V and 3 bases at J, leaving 2 bases unmatched. Here the CDR3 DNA reads TGTGCCAGCATGACAGGGGACTACGAGCAGTACTTC. Protein product: CASMTGDYEQYF.

The V and J genes are TRBV27 and TRBJ1-1; TRBD1 is a possible D gene (6 bases). Germline CDR1 is MNHEY and CDR2 is SMNVEV (reference sequence). With 5 bases removed from V and 4 bases from J, the gap between germline ends came to 17 bases. The CDR3 extends over 15 amino acids. The DNA of the CDR3 is TGTGCCAGCAGTCGAGCCAATACAGGGAGCACTGAAGCTTTCTTT. Protein sequence: CASSRANTGSTEAFF.

This rearrangement joins TRBV29-1 to TRBJ2-1; TRBD2 matches at 14 bases. Per germline, CDR1 SQVTM and CDR2 ANQGSEA. V lost 3 bases and J lost 3; bases outside the gene matches: 13. This CDR3 comprises 19 residues. The DNA of the CDR3 is TGCAGCGTTGACCATCAAGGGACTAGCGGGAGCTTCGGCTACAATGAGCAGTTCTTC. As protein: CSVDHQGTSGSFGYNEQFF.

This rearrangement joins TRBV21-1 to TRBJ2-7; the table's TRBD1 call for D was not verified on the DNA. TRBV21-1 is classified as a pseudogene. The CDR3 totals 16 residues. The CDR3 nucleotides are TGTGCCAGCTCGAACGGGCGACAGGGGAGGTCCTACGAGCAGTACTTC. It yields the protein CASSNGRQGRSYEQYF.